Each of the 22 T cell receptor beta chains below was sequenced from the same sample in a study of blood T cell repertoires in COVID-19. Assay used: immunoSEQ multiplex PCR; TCRdb lists only in-frame clones, some missing. This table has 200,000 or so clones, 80% appearing once. The sequenced sample consisted of PBMCs or T cells enriched from blood (not recorded which). Receptors originate from a woman aged 40-49 years with acute COVID-19.

This sequence joins TRBV10-3 and TRBJ2-5, with D perhaps TRBD2 (5 bases). In germline, CDR1 is ENHRY, CDR2 SYGVKD. V lost 2 bases to trimming and J lost 2 bases, with 9 bases between them. The CDR3 runs to 14 residues. Here the CDR3 DNA reads TGTGCCATCAGTGAGGGACGGGAACAAGAGACCCAGTACTTC. It specifies CAISEGREQETQYF.

The chain recombines TRBV3-1 (or the pseudogene TRBV3-2) with TRBJ1-1, with 10 bases that match TRBD1. J gave up 5 bases and V 1 base, and 1 base lay outside the gene matches. Germline values: CDR1 LGHDT, CDR2 YNNKEL (reference sequence). The CDR3 consists of 14 residues. The CDR3 nucleotides read TGTGCCAGCAGCCAAGGGACAGGGGGGACTGAAGCTTTCTTT. The encoded protein is CASSQGTGGTEAFF.

The V call is TRBV5-1, the J call TRBJ2-2, with 10 bases identical to TRBD2. This CDR3 has 15 residues. J was trimmed by 5 bases and V by 4 bases; bases with no gene match: 5. Germline CDR1 reads SGHRS; CDR2 reads YFSETQ. CDR3 DNA: TGCGCCAGCAGCAGGATAGCGGGGGGAACCGGGGAGCTGTTTTTT. Translation: CASSRIAGGTGELFF.

V and J are TRBV5-4 and TRBJ2-5, with 9 bases lining up with TRBD2. Germline values: CDR1 SGHNT, CDR2 YYREEE (reference sequence). J gave up 7 bases and V 0 bases, and 4 bases lay outside the gene matches. This CDR3 spans 14 amino acids. CDR3 region: CASSLELAGRTQYF. In DNA form, the CDR3 reads TGTGCCAGCAGCTTGGAGCTAGCGGGGAGGACCCAGTACTTC.

This clone was recorded at least ten times. The chain carries TRBV7-2 and TRBJ1-2; D might be TRBD1 (6 bases). This CDR3 comprises 14 residues. The ends were cut back, 5 bases at V and 8 bases at J, with 18 bases in the middle. The germline gives CDR1 SGHTA, CDR2 FQGNSA. CDR3 loop: CASSPRGGAEGYTF. The CDR3 DNA reads TGTGCCAGCAGCCCTCGCGGGGGGGCGGAGGGCTACACCTTC.

The rearrangement joins TRBV30 to TRBJ1-5, with D unresolved. The CDR3 runs 16 residues. V was pared by 2 bases and J by 0 bases, with 14 bases between. Germline loops: CDR1 GTSNPN, CDR2 SVGIG (reference sequence). The CDR3 loop is CAWSPLGGHSNQPQHF. The CDR3 DNA is TGTGCCTGGAGTCCCCTTGGTGGCCATAGCAATCAGCCCCAGCATTTT. The full variable domain, its missing parts supplied by reference TRBV30 and TRBJ1-5, is SQTIHQWPATLVQPVGSPLSLECTVEGTSNPNLYWYRQAAGRGLQLLFYSVGIGQISSEVPQNLSASRPQDRQFILSSKKLLLSDSGFYLCAWSPLGGHSNQPQHFGDGTRLSIL.

The J gene is TRBJ1-5, the V gene TRBV5-1, with D tentatively TRBD1 (6 bases). V was cut by 1 base and J by 8 bases, with 22 bases left in between. The V gene's germline CDR1 is SGHRS and CDR2 YFSETQ. The CDR3 is 17 amino acids. CDR3 residues: CASSLTPGGAGGEPQHF. DNA of the CDR3: TGCGCCAGCAGCTTGACCCCCGGGGGCGCGGGGGGGGAGCCCCAGCATTTT.

This rearrangement joins TRBV10-3 to TRBJ1-4; 7 bases align to TRBD1. The J segment lost 8 bases and the V segment lost 0 bases, leaving 6 bases of the junction unmatched. CDR3 length equals 15 residues. Germline lookup yields CDR1 ENHRY and CDR2 SYGVKD. The CDR3 spells CAISESEGAGEKLFF. Here the CDR3 DNA reads TGTGCCATCAGTGAGTCGGAGGGGGCGGGAGAAAAACTGTTTTTT.

The chain uses TRBV2 and TRBJ1-4; 7 positions match TRBD1. V trimming: 3 bases; J trimming: 8 bases; junction bases outside the gene matches: 6. The CDR3 is made up of 14 amino acids. Germline V lookup: CDR1 SNHLY, CDR2 FYNNEI. CDR3 nucleotides: TGTGCCAGCAGTGATAGGGGGCTGCGAGAAAAACTGTTTTTT. This codes for CASSDRGLREKLFF.

V is TRBV30 and J is TRBJ2-1; 10 nucleotides agree with TRBD1. Germline CDR1 reads GTSNPN; CDR2 reads SVGIG (reference sequence). This CDR3 spans 14 amino acids. J was trimmed by 6 bases and V by 3 bases; bases with no gene match: 5. For the CDR3, the DNA is TGTGCCTGGAGCTTAGGGACAGGGGCCAATGAGCAGTTCTTC. Residues: CAWSLGTGANEQFF.

In its sample, this clone was seen many times. The rearrangement links TRBV4-1 to TRBJ1-5; D remains ambiguous. The ends were cut back, 0 bases at V and 5 bases at J, with 14 bases in the middle. The CDR3 contains 16 residues. The germline gives CDR1 MGHRA, CDR2 YSYEKL. DNA for the CDR3: TGCGCCAGCAGCCAAGAAGGTTCCGGGTTAGATCAGCCCCAGCATTTT. Translation: CASSQEGSGLDQPQHF.

This clone was seen only once. J is TRBJ1-2 and V is TRBV6-1; D is undetermined. Germline lookup yields CDR1 MNHNS and CDR2 SASEGT. With 2 bases removed from V and 1 base from J, the gap between germline ends came to 8 bases. This CDR3 spans 14 amino acids. CDR3 sequence reads: CASSENSNNYGYTF. CDR3 coding DNA: TGTGCCAGCAGTGAAAACAGCAATAACTATGGCTACACCTTC.

The V and J genes are TRBV19 and TRBJ1-2; no definite D call. The CDR3 runs 18 residues. With 2 bases removed from V and 3 bases from J, the gap between germline ends came to 22 bases. Germline-derived CDR1 and CDR2 are LNHDA and SQIVND (reference sequence). CDR3 loop: CASSIRSGSVVPYYGYTF. CDR3 DNA: TGTGCCAGTAGTATACGGTCAGGCTCGGTGGTCCCCTACTATGGCTACACCTTC.

The chain couples TRBV3-1 (or the pseudogene TRBV3-2) to TRBJ2-1; 9 bases line up with TRBD2. The CDR3 is 18 amino acids. Unmatched junction bases numbered 13, after V lost 1 base and J lost 6 bases. Germline CDR1 reads LGHDT; CDR2 reads YNNKEL (reference sequence). The chain's CDR3 is CASSQVRMSSGNINEQFF. Written as DNA, the CDR3 is TGTGCCAGCAGCCAAGTCCGAATGTCTAGCGGGAACATCAATGAGCAGTTCTTC.

The gene calls are TRBV5-4 and TRBJ1-1; D perhaps matches TRBD1 (5 bases). This CDR3 region has 12 residues. Germline values: CDR1 SGHNT, CDR2 YYREEE (reference sequence). With 4 bases removed from V and 3 bases from J, the gap between germline ends came to 7 bases. The CDR3 spells CASSRDYTEAFF. CDR3 sequence (DNA): TGTGCCAGCAGCCGGGACTACACTGAAGCTTTCTTT.

The CDR3 bases are TGTGCCAGCAGTCGTGACAGGGGTGAAGCTTTCTTT. The encoded protein is CASSRDRGEAFF. The rearrangement uses TRBV12-3 or TRBV12-4 and TRBJ1-1; 8 nucleotides line up with TRBD1. The CDR3 totals 12 residues. The trim removed 5 bases at V and 7 bases at J, leaving 3 bases unmatched.

The V call is TRBV19, the J call TRBJ2-2; tentatively, D is TRBD2 (5 bases). The V gene lost 3 bases and the J gene lost 5 bases, with 13 bases spanning the gap. Germline CDR1 is LNHDA and CDR2 is SQIVND (reference sequence). The CDR3 spans 15 residues. The CDR3 loop reads CASSIGVGPTGELFF. DNA of the CDR3: TGTGCCAGTAGTATCGGGGTAGGGCCGACCGGGGAGCTGTTTTTT.

The chain uses TRBV6-1 and TRBJ1-1; D is unresolved. V dropped 3 bases and J dropped 11 bases, with 13 bases sitting between them. CDR1 is MNHNS, CDR2 SASEGT, per germline. The CDR3 loop spans 12 amino acids. The CDR3 region has the DNA TGTGCCAGCAGTGAGTTGCAGGAGGCGGCTTTCTTT. Translating gives CASSELQEAAFF.

V is TRBV5-1 and J is TRBJ1-4; D remains ambiguous. The germline gives CDR1 SGHRS, CDR2 YFSETQ. Trimming took 0 bases from V and 8 from J, leaving 20 bases between them. The CDR3 has 17 amino acids. CDR3 amino acids: CASSLEMYAATREKLFF. The CDR3 region has the DNA TGCGCCAGCAGCTTGGAAATGTATGCGGCAACGCGCGAAAAACTGTTTTTT.

The chain links TRBV24-1 to TRBJ2-5, with 7 bases aligning to TRBD2. Germline CDR1 KGHDR, CDR2 SFDVKD. The CDR3 totals 12 residues. V was clipped by 6 bases and J by 7 bases; unmatched bases: 4. CDR3 bases: TGTGCCACCAGTTACACGGGAGGGACCCAGTACTTC. Protein: CATSYTGGTQYF.

The rearrangement joins TRBV28 to TRBJ1-5; a weak D match, TRBD1 (6 bases). The CDR3 consists of 15 residues. V dropped 8 bases and J dropped 0 bases, with 14 bases sitting between them. Germline lookup yields CDR1 MDHEN and CDR2 SYDVKM. The CDR3 protein is CASLRDILSNQPQHF. Written as DNA, the CDR3 is TGTGCCAGCCTTCGGGACATTCTTAGCAATCAGCCCCAGCATTTT.

The genes are TRBV15 and TRBJ1-4, with 7 bases matching TRBD1. Germline CDR1 is LNHNV and CDR2 is YYDKDF (reference sequence). Trimming at V came to 0 bases and at J to 9 bases, leaving 7 bases not matched to a gene. CDR3 length: 15 amino acids. In DNA, the CDR3 is TGTGCCACCAGCAGAGAGAGACAGGGATTGCAAAAACTGTTTTTT. It codes for CATSRERQGLQKLFF.